The source of this T cell receptor (beta chain) is a study of blood T cell repertoires in COVID-19. Across the whole study: Both acute and convalescent COVID-19 samples were obtained from the United States, Italy and Spain. Sources were T cells, B-cell-depleted T cells, or PBMCs; the material itself was cDNA or gDNA.

Those enrolled, adults aged 18 to 89 years, came from some 23 US areas. Assignment of participants to cohorts was predicated upon participant-reported clinical history. Sequencing used immunoSEQ multiplex PCR; TCRdb keeps in-frame clones, though not all of them. The sample lists about 170,000 clones, about four fifths occurring once. The specimen was PBMCs or T cells enriched from blood (not recorded which). The receptor was isolated from a man aged 50-59 years who had recovered from COVID-19.

The CDR3 loop is CASSVPAAYEKLFF. CDR3 bases: TGTGCCAGCAGTGTCCCTGCCGCGTATGAAAAACTGTTTTTT. The rearrangement uses TRBV25-1 and TRBJ1-4; no clear D gene. This CDR3 comprises 14 residues. Trimming removed 4 bases at V and 6 bases at J, with 12 bases between. Germline CDR1 and CDR2: MGHDK and SYGVNS.